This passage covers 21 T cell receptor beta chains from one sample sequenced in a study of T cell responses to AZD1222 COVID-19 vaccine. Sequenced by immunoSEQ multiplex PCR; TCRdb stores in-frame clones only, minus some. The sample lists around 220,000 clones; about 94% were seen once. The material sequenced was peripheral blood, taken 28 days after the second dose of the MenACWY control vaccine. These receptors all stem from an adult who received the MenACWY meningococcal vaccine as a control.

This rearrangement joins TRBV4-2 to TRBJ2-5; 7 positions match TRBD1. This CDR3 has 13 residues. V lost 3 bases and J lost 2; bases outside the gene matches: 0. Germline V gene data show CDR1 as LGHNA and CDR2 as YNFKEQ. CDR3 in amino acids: CASSQGQQETQYF. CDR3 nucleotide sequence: TGTGCCAGCAGCCAGGGACAGCAAGAGACCCAGTACTTC.

The CDR3: CASSQGSGGPSYNEQFF. The DNA of the CDR3 is TGTGCCAGCAGCCAAGGGTCGGGAGGGCCGAGCTACAATGAGCAGTTCTTC. This chain links TRBV4-2 with TRBJ2-1; TRBD2 matches 8 bases. V trimming: 1 base; J trimming: 3 bases; junction bases outside the gene matches: 8. The CDR3 runs to 17 residues. Looked up from germline, CDR1 is LGHNA and CDR2 is YNFKEQ.

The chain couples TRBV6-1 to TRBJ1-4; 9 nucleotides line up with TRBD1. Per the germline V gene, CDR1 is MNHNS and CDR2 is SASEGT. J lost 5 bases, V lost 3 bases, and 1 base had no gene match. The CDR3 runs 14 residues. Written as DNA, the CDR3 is TGTGCCAGCAGTGAGGGACAGGGAAATGAAAAACTGTTTTTT. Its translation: CASSEGQGNEKLFF.

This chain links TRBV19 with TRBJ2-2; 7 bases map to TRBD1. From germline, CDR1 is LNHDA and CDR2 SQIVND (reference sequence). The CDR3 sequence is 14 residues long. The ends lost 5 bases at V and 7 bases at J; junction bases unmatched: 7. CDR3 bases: TGTGCCAGTAGTTCGGGACAGTTTGGCGGGGAGCTGTTTTTT. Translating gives CASSSGQFGGELFF.

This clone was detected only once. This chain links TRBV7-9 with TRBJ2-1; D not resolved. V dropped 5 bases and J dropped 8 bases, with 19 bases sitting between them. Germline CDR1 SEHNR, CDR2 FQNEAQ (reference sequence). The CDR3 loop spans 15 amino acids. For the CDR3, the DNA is TGTGCCAGCAGCGAAGAGACGGCCCCCAAGGATGAGCAGTTCTTC. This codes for CASSEETAPKDEQFF.

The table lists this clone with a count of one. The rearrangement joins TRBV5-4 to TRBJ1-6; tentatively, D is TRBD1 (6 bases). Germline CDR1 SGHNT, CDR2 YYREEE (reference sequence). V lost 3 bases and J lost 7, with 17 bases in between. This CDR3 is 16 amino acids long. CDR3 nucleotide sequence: TGTGCCAGCAGCTCGGGGGGCGTAGGGAGCAATTCACCCCTCCACTTT. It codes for CASSSGGVGSNSPLHF.

For the CDR3, the DNA is TGTGCCAGCAGCTTACCGACAGAGCTCCTGGGTGAAGCTTTCTTT. This encodes CASSLPTELLGEAFF. The rearrangement uses TRBV7-9 and TRBJ1-1; tentative D call: TRBD1 (5 bases). The germline CDR1 and CDR2 sequences are SEHNR and FQNEAQ (reference sequence). V was trimmed by 2 bases and J by 7 bases, leaving 17 bases between them. The CDR3 runs to 15 residues.

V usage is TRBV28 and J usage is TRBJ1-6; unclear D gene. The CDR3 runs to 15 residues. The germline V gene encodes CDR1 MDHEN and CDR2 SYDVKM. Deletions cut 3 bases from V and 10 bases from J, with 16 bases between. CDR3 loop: CASSLPHQVKSPLHF. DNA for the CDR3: TGTGCCAGCAGTTTGCCCCACCAGGTTAAATCACCCCTCCACTTT.

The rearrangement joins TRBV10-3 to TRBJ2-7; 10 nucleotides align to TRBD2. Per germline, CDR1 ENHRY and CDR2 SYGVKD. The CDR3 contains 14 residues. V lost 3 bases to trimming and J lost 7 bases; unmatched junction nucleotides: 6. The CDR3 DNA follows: TGTGCCATCAGTGAAGTAGCGGGAGGTAATGAGCAGTACTTC. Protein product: CAISEVAGGNEQYF.

CDR3 sequence: CASSAATGIGRMDQPQHF. In nucleotides, the CDR3 is TGTGCCAGCAGTGCGGCGACAGGAATCGGTCGTATGGATCAGCCCCAGCATTTT. The chain is built from TRBV28 and TRBJ1-5; D might be TRBD1 (6 bases). The V gene's germline CDR1 is MDHEN and CDR2 SYDVKM. There are 18 residues in the CDR3. V gave up 5 bases and J gave up 5 bases, with 25 bases separating them.

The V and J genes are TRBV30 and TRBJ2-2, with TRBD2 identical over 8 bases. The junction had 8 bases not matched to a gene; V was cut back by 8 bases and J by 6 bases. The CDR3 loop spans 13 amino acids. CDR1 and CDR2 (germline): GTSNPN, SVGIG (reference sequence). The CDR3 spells CAEGLASAGELFF. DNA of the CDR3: TGTGCCGAAGGACTAGCTAGCGCCGGGGAGCTGTTTTTT.

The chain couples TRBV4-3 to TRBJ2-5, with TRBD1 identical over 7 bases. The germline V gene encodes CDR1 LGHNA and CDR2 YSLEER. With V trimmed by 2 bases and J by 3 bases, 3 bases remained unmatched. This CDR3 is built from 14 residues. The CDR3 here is CASSQYQGEETQYF. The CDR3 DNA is TGCGCCAGCAGCCAATACCAGGGGGAAGAGACCCAGTACTTC.

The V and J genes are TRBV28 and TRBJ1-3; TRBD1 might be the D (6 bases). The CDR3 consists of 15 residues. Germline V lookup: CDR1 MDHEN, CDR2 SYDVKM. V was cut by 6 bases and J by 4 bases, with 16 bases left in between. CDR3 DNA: TGTGCCAGCAGGCGCTTCCTCGGGGGCGGAAACACCATATATTTT. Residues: CASRRFLGGGNTIYF.

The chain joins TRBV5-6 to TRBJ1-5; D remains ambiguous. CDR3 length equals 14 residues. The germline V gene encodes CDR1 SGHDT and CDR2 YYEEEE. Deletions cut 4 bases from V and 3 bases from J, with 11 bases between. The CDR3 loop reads CASSGGGVNQPQHF. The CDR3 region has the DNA TGTGCCAGCAGCGGAGGAGGAGTCAATCAGCCCCAGCATTTT.

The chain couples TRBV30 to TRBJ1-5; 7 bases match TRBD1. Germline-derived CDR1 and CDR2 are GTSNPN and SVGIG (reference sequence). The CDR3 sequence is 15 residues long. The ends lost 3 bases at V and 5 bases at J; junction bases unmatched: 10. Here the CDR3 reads CAWSAGQTSYQPQHF. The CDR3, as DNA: TGTGCCTGGAGCGCGGGACAGACGTCTTATCAGCCCCAGCATTTT.

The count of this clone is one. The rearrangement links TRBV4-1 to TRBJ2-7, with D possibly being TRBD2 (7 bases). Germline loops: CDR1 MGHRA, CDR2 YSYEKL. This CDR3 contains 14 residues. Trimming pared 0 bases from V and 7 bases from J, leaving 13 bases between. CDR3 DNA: TGCGCCAGCAGCCAAGAAGGGGGGGCGTGGGAGCAGTACTTC. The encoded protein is CASSQEGGAWEQYF.

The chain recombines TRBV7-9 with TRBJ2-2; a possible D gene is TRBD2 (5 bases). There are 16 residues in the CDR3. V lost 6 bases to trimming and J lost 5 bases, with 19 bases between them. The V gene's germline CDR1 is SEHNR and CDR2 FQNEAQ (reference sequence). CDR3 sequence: CASRSPPREGTGELFF. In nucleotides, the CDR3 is TGTGCCAGCAGATCGCCGCCTAGAGAGGGAACCGGGGAGCTGTTTTTT.

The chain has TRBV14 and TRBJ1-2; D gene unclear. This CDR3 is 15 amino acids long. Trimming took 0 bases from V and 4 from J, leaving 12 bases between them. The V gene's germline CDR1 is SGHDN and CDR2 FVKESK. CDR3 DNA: TGTGCCAGCAGCCAAGATGATAGGGTCCTCTATGGCTACACCTTC. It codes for CASSQDDRVLYGYTF.

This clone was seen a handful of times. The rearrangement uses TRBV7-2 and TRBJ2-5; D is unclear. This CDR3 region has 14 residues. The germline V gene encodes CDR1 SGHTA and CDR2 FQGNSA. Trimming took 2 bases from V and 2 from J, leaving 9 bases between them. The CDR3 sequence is CASSLPTPQETQYF. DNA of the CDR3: TGTGCCAGCAGCTTACCGACTCCACAAGAGACCCAGTACTTC.

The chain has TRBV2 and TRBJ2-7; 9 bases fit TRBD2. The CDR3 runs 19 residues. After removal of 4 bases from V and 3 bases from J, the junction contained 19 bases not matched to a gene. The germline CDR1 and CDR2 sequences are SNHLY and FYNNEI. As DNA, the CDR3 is TGTGCCAGCAGTGGTTTAGGGGCTCTGGCTAGCGGGAATTTCTACGAGCAGTACTTC. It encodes CASSGLGALASGNFYEQYF.

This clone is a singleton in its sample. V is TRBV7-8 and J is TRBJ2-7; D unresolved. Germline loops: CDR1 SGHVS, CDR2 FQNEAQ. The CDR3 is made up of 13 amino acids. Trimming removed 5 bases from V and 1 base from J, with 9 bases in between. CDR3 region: CASSRGLSYEQYF. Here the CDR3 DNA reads TGTGCCAGCAGCCGTGGGTTGTCCTACGAGCAGTACTTC.